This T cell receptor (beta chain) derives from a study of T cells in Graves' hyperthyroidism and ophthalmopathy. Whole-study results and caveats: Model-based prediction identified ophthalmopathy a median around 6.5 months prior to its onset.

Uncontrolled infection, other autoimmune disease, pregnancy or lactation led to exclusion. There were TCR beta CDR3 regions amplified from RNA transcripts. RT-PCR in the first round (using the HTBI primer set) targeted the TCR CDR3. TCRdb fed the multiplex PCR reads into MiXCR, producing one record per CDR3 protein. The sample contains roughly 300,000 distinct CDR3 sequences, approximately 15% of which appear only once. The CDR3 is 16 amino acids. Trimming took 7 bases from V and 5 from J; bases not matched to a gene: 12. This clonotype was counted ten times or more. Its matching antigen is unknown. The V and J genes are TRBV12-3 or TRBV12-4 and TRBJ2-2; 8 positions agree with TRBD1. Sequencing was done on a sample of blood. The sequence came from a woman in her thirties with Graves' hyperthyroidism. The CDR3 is CASKNLAGGNTGELFF. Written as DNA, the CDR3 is TGTGCCAGCAAGAATTTAGCAGGGGGCAATACCGGGGAGCTGTTTTTT.